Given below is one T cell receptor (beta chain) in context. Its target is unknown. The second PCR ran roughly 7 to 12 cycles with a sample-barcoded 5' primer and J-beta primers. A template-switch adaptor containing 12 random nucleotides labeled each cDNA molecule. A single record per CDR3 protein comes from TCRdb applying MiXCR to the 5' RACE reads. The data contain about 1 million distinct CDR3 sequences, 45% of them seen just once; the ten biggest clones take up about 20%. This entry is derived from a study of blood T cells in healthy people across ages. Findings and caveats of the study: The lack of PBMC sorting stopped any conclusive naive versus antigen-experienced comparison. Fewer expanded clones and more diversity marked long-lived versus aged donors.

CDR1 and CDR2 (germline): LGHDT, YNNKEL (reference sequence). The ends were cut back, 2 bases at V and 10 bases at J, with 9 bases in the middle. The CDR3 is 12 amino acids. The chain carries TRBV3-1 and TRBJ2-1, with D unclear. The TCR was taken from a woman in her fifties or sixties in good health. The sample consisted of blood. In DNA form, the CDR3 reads TGTGCCAGCAGCCAAAGTCAGTTGGAGCAGTTCTTC. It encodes CASSQSQLEQFF.